Below, one T cell receptor (beta chain) is given with its context. The data belong to a study of blood T cell repertoires in COVID-19. Measured with immunoSEQ multiplex PCR; TCRdb has only the in-frame clones, and not every one. The table shows a few hundred thousand clones, with 85% to 90% occurring only once. Deletions cut 2 bases from V and 0 bases from J, with 11 bases between. Germline-derived CDR1 and CDR2 are SGHTA and FQGNSA. The CDR3 totals 16 residues. The sample was PBMCs or T cells enriched from blood (not recorded which). The sequence derives from a woman aged 45-59 years who had been exposed to COVID-19. The chain has TRBV7-2 and TRBJ2-1; TRBD2 might be the D (7 bases). The CDR3 DNA reads TGTGCCAGCAGCTTAAAGGGGGGGAGCTCCTACAATGAGCAGTTCTTC. Its translation is CASSLKGGSSYNEQFF.